This T cell receptor (beta chain) was identified in a study of cytomegalovirus exposure and HLA in healthy donors. With 60 Vbeta and 13 Jbeta primers, the PCR was carried out. As originally analysed: In a later analysis, around 87 million unique TCR beta chains included roughly 11 million shared by two or more donors. Only in-frame clones appear in the TCRdb table, and some are missing; sequencing was by immunoSEQ multiplex PCR. V and J calls and clone size are as listed in that table; D and trimming were resolved from the DNA. The sample includes fewer than 250,000 clones, approximately 70% of them seen just once. Findings and caveats of the study: Confirmation in vitro established that a few CMV-associated chains were specific for CMV antigens.

About this clone: What it recognizes is unknown.

V was clipped by 4 bases and J by 2 bases; unmatched bases: 2. This CDR3 region has 13 residues. Per germline, CDR1 SGHRS and CDR2 YFSETQ. The specimen was PBMCs. The TCR originated in a woman in her 30s in good health and CMV-seropositive. The genes are TRBV5-1 and TRBJ1-2; TRBD1 matches 7 bases. The CDR3 sequence is CASSQTGNYGYTF. The CDR3 DNA sequence: TGCGCCAGCAGCCAGACAGGGAACTATGGCTACACCTTC. The whole variable domain, filled in from reference TRBV5-1 and TRBJ1-2, reads KAGVTQTPRYLIKTRGQQVTLSCSPISGHRSVSWYQQTPGQGLQFLFEYFSETQRNKGNFPGRFSGRQFSNSRSEMNVSTLELGDSALYLCASSQTGNYGYTFGSGTRLTVV.